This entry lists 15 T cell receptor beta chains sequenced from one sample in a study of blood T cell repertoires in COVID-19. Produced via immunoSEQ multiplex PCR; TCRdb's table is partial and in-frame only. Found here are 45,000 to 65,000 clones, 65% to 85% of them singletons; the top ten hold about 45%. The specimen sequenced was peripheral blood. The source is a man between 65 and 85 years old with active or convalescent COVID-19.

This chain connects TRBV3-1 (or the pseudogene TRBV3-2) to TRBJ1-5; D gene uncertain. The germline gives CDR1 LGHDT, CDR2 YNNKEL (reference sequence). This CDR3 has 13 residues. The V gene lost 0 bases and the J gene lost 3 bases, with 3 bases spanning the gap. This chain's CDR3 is CASSQDINQPQHF. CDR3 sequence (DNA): TGTGCCAGCAGCCAAGACATCAATCAGCCCCAGCATTTT.

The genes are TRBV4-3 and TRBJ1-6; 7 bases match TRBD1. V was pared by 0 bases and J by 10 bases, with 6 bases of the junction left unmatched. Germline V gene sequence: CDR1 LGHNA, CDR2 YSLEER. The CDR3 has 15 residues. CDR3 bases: TGCGCCAGCAGCCAAGAAAGGGGGCGCAGCTCACCCCTCCACTTT. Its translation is CASSQERGRSSPLHF.

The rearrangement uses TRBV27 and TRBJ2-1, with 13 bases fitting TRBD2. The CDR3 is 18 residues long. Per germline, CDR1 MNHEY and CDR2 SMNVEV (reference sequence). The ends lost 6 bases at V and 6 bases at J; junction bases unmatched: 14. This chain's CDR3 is CASSSDSRTSGRVNEQFF. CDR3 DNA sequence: TGTGCCAGCAGCTCTGATTCCCGGACTAGCGGGAGAGTCAATGAGCAGTTCTTC.

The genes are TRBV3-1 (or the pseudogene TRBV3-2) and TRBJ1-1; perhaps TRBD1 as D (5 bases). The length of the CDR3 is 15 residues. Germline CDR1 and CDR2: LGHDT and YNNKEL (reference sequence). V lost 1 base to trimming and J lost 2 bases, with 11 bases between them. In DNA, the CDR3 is TGTGCCAGCAGCCAAGGAACAGGAGCCAACACTGAAGCTTTCTTT. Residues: CASSQGTGANTEAFF.

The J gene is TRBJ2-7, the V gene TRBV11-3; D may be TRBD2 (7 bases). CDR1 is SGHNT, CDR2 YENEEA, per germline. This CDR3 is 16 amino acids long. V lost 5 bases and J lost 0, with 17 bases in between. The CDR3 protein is CASSRPQGGGSYEQYF. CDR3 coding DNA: TGTGCCAGCAGCCGACCCCAGGGAGGGGGCTCCTACGAGCAGTACTTC. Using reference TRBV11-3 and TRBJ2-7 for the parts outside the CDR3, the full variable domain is EAGVVQSPRYKIIEKKQPVAFWCNPISGHNTLYWYLQNLGQGPELLIRYENEEAVDDSQLPKDRFSAERLKGVDSTLKIQPAELGDSAVYLCASSRPQGGGSYEQYFGPGTRLTVT.

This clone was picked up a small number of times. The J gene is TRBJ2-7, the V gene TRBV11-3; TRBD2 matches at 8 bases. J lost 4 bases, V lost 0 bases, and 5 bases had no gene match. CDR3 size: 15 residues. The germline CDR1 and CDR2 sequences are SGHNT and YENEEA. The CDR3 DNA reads TGTGCCAGCAGCTTAGATCGGGAGGGACCATACGAGCAGTACTTC. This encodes CASSLDREGPYEQYF.

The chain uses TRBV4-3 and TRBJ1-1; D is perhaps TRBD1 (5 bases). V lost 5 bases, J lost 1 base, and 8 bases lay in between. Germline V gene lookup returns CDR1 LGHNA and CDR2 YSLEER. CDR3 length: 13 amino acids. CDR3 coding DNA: TGCGCCAGCAGCGGTGACAGGAACACTGAAGCTTTCTTT. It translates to CASSGDRNTEAFF.

Here the CDR3 reads CASSYSRRGPQHF. The CDR3 coding sequence is TGTGCCAGCAGTTATAGTAGGAGAGGGCCCCAGCATTTT. This chain uses TRBV12-3 or TRBV12-4 with TRBJ1-5; no firm D call. This CDR3 comprises 13 residues. The ends were cut back, 4 bases at V and 9 bases at J, with 13 bases in the middle.

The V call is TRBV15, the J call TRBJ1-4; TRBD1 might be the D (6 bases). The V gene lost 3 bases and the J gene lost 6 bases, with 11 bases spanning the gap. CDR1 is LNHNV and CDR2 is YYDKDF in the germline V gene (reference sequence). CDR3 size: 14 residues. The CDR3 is CATSSWGLDEKLFF. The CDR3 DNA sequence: TGTGCCACCAGCAGTTGGGGGCTGGATGAAAAACTGTTTTTT.

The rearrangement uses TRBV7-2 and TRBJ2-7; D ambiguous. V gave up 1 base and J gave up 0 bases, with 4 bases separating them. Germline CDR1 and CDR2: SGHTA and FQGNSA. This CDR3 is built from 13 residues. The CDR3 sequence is CASSLEYSYEQYF. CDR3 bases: TGTGCCAGCAGCTTAGAATACTCCTACGAGCAGTACTTC.

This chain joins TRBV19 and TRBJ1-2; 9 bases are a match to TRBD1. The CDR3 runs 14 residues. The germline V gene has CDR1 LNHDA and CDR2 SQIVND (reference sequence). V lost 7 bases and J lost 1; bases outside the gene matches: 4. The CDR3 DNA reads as TGTGCCAGTACCCGGGACAGGGTTAACTATGGCTACACCTTC. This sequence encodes CASTRDRVNYGYTF.

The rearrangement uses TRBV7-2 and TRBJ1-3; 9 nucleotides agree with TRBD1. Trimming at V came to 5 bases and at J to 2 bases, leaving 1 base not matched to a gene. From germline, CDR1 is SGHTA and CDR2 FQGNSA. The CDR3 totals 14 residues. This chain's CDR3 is CASSRTGAGNTIYF. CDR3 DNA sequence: TGTGCCAGCAGCAGGACAGGGGCTGGAAACACCATATATTTT.

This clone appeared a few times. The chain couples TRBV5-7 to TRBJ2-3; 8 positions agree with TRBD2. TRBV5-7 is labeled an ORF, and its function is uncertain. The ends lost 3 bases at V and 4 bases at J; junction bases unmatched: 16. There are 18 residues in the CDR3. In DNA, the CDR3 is TGTGCCAGCAGCTACACGAGGACCAGCGGGAGAATAGCAGATACGCAGTATTTT. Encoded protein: CASSYTRTSGRIADTQYF.

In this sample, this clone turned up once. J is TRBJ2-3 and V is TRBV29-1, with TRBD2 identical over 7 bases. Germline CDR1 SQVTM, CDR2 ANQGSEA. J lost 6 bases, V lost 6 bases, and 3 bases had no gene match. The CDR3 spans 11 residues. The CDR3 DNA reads TGCAGCGTAGATAGCGGGGATACGCAGTATTTT. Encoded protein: CSVDSGDTQYF.

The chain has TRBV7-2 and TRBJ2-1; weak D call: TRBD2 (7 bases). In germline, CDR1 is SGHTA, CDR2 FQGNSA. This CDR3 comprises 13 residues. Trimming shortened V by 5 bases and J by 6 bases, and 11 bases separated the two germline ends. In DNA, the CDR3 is TGTGCCAGCAGCATCGCGGGGGCCAATGAGCAGTTCTTC. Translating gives CASSIAGANEQFF.